This is a list of T cell receptor beta chains from one sample in a study of shared clonotypes between healthy human individuals. Generated by immunoSEQ multiplex PCR, the TCRdb table keeps only in-frame clones and is missing some. The data hold around 2,000,000 clones, with less than 95% observed a single time. Sequencing was performed on naive CD8+ T cells sorted from blood. The origin of the receptors is a man between 18 and 29 years old in good health. Each CDR3 is given with its conserved first and last residue. D genes are given only for firm matches. Size is stated for part of the rows, as once, few or many counts, or as a class when the clone is expanded.

CASSWGYTF TGTGCCAGCAGCTGGGGCTACACCTTC TRBJ1-2 TRBV5-8 NA NA
CASSEPREGWDTEAFF TGTGCCAGCAGCGAACCCAGGGAAGGGTGGGACACTGAAGCTTTCTTT TRBJ1-1 TRBV9 NA once
CASSQGHEQFF TGTGCCAGCTCGCAGGGCCATGAGCAGTTCTTC TRBJ2-1 TRBV27 NA once
CASSQEQGSNEKLFF TGTGCCAGCAGCCAAGAACAGGGGTCTAATGAAAAACTGTTTTTT TRBJ1-4 TRBV4-2 TRBD1 once
CASSPQRGADTGELFF TGTGCCAGCAGCCCACAGAGAGGCGCGGACACCGGGGAGCTGTTTTTT TRBJ2-2 TRBV7-9 NA NA
CASRTGQGSDTQYF TGTGCCAGCAGAACAGGACAGGGTTCAGATACGCAGTATTTT TRBJ2-3 TRBV6-5 TRBD1 NA
CASSWTGHGNTIYF TGTGCCAGCAGCTGGACAGGGCACGGAAACACCATATATTTT TRBJ1-3 TRBV5-6 TRBD1 NA
CASSLGLQETQYF TGTGCCAGCAGCTTAGGGTTACAAGAGACCCAGTACTTC TRBJ2-5 TRBV13 NA NA
CAWRPGGNTEAFF TGTGCCTGGAGGCCAGGGGGGAACACTGAAGCTTTCTTT TRBJ1-1 TRBV30 TRBD1 once
CASSPGTGGQNGYTF TGCGCCAGCAGCCCAGGGACAGGGGGACAAAATGGCTACACCTTC TRBJ1-2 TRBV4-3 TRBD1 NA
CASSSTASYYGYTF TGCGCCAGCAGTTCGACAGCCTCGTATTATGGCTACACCTTC TRBJ1-2 TRBV10-2 NA NA
CASSLPGQGNEKLFF TGTGCCAGCAGCTTGCCGGGACAGGGGAATGAAAAACTGTTTTTT TRBJ1-4 TRBV5-5 TRBD1 NA
CASSQEVATVGDTQYF TGCGCCAGCAGCCAAGAGGTAGCTACGGTAGGGGATACGCAGTATTTT TRBJ2-3 TRBV4-3 NA NA
CASSEGFSGSVYEQYF TGTGCCAGCAGTGAAGGCTTTAGCGGGAGTGTCTACGAGCAGTACTTC TRBJ2-7 TRBV6-1 TRBD2 NA
CASSQDHGGYEQYF TGCGCCAGCAGCCAAGATCATGGCGGCTACGAGCAGTACTTC TRBJ2-7 TRBV4-1 NA NA
CASTNYPPWGYTF TGTGCCAGCACCAACTACCCACCTTGGGGCTACACCTTC TRBJ1-2 TRBV2 NA NA
CASSLGILYGYTF TGTGCCAGCAGCTTGGGGATTTTATATGGCTACACCTTC TRBJ1-2 TRBV7-9 NA NA
CASSPPGGTGTYEQYF TGTGCCAGCAGCCCCCCCGGTGGGACAGGGACCTACGAGCAGTACTTC TRBJ2-7 TRBV7-9 TRBD1 NA
CATSRDRGTGYEQYF TGTGCCACCAGCAGAGATCGCGGGACCGGGTACGAGCAGTACTTC TRBJ2-7 TRBV15 NA NA
CASREGGNTEAFF TGCGCCAGCAGGGAAGGAGGGAACACTGAAGCTTTCTTT TRBJ1-1 TRBV5-1 NA NA
CASSEAWAGGGNTIYF TGTGCCAGCAGTGAAGCGTGGGCAGGCGGTGGAAACACCATATATTTT TRBJ1-3 TRBV6-1 NA NA
CASGTYRVEDEKLFF TGTGCCAGCGGAACTTACAGGGTAGAGGATGAAAAACTGTTTTTT TRBJ1-4 TRBV13 NA NA
CASSRGHEQFF TGTGCCAGCAGTCGGGGCCATGAGCAGTTCTTC TRBJ2-1 TRBV13 NA NA
CASSLAGVDTDTQYF TGTGCCAGCAGCTTAGCGGGAGTCGATACAGATACGCAGTATTTT TRBJ2-3 TRBV11-2 NA NA
CASSQDLTTQYF TGCGCCAGCAGCCAAGATTTGACGACCCAGTACTTC TRBJ2-5 TRBV4-3 NA NA
CASSLDPGVHEQYF TGTGCCAGCAGCTTAGATCCTGGGGTCCACGAGCAGTACTTC TRBJ2-7 TRBV11-2 NA NA
CASSFTAGTFSSPLHF TGTGCCAGCAGTTTCACCGCAGGGACCTTTTCTTCACCCCTCCACTTT TRBJ1-6 TRBV28 NA NA
CASSPLRTGLNTEAFF TGTGCCAGCAGTCCCCTAAGGACAGGTTTGAACACTGAAGCTTTCTTT TRBJ1-1 TRBV27 TRBD1 NA
CASSFTGTGGINEQFF TGTGCCAGCAGCTTTACCGGGACAGGGGGGATCAATGAGCAGTTCTTC TRBJ2-1 TRBV13 TRBD1 NA
CASSVALDRVSEAFF TGTGCCAGCAGCGTAGCCCTGGACAGGGTATCTGAAGCTTTCTTT TRBJ1-1 TRBV9 TRBD1 NA
CASSLGPARGVGPDTQYF TGTGCCAGCAGCTTAGGCCCGGCCCGGGGGGTCGGACCAGATACGCAGTATTTT TRBJ2-3 TRBV13 TRBD2 NA
CASTGGEWEQFF TGTGCCAGTACGGGAGGGGAGTGGGAGCAGTTCTTC TRBJ2-1 TRBV19 TRBD2 NA
CASSEGDEQYF TGTGCCAGCAGCGAGGGGGACGAGCAGTACTTC TRBJ2-7 TRBV11-2 NA NA
CSVPPLTASGEETQYF TGCAGCGTCCCGCCCCTCACGGCGAGCGGAGAGGAGACCCAGTACTTC TRBJ2-5 TRBV29-1 NA NA
CASSSWTPLYEQYF TGTGCCAGCAGCTCCTGGACCCCCCTCTACGAGCAGTACTTC TRBJ2-7 TRBV7-9 NA NA
CASTKGQWAFF TGTGCCAGCACCAAAGGGCAGTGGGCTTTCTTT TRBJ1-1 TRBV7-9 NA NA
CASSLGGVINNEQFF TGTGCCAGCAGCTTAGGGGGGGTCATCAACAATGAGCAGTTCTTC TRBJ2-1 TRBV7-9 NA NA
CASSSLIQGLGYEQFF TGTGCCAGCAGCTCCTTAATACAGGGTCTGGGATATGAGCAGTTCTTC TRBJ2-1 TRBV11-2 NA NA
CASSQDPARLGYTF TGCGCCAGCAGCCAAGATCCGGCACGACTGGGCTACACCTTC TRBJ1-2 TRBV4-1 NA NA
CASSQEPQDIWKYF TGCGCCAGCAGCCAAGAACCCCAGGACATCTGGAAGTACTTC TRBJ2-7 TRBV4-1 NA NA
CASSYSVQLMNTEAFF TGTGCCAGCAGTTACTCAGTTCAGCTAATGAACACTGAAGCTTTCTTT TRBJ1-1 TRBV6-6 NA NA
CASSLMGRNEQFF TGTGCCAGCAGTTTAATGGGGCGCAATGAGCAGTTCTTC TRBJ2-1 TRBV27 NA NA
CASSLDIETWMRYTF TGCGCCAGCAGCCTAGATATCGAGACCTGGATGCGCTACACCTTC TRBJ1-2 TRBV4-1 NA NA
CASRLAGGNYEQYF TGTGCCAGTCGACTAGCGGGGGGAAACTACGAGCAGTACTTC TRBJ2-7 TRBV27 TRBD2 NA
CASSHGQGRDEQYF TGCGCCAGCAGCCATGGACAGGGCCGGGACGAGCAGTACTTC TRBJ2-7 TRBV4-3 TRBD1 NA
CSVEYVLAGGEQYF TGCAGCGTTGAATACGTACTAGCGGGAGGCGAGCAGTACTTC TRBJ2-7 TRBV29-1 TRBD2 NA
CASSSATGDSYEQYF TGTGCCAGCAGTTCCGCCACCGGGGACTCCTACGAGCAGTACTTC TRBJ2-7 TRBV28 NA NA
CASSETGRNTEAFF TGTGCCAGCAGCGAGACAGGAAGGAACACTGAAGCTTTCTTT TRBJ1-1 TRBV9 NA NA
CASSQLLAGPAHEQFF TGTGCCAGCAGCCAGTTACTAGCGGGTCCGGCCCATGAGCAGTTCTTC TRBJ2-1 TRBV14 TRBD2 NA
CATQGPAGQYNEQFF TGTGCCACCCAAGGCCCCGCGGGACAATACAATGAGCAGTTCTTC TRBJ2-1 TRBV7-2 NA NA
CASTGLQNTEAFF TGCGCCAGTACAGGCTTACAGAACACTGAAGCTTTCTTT TRBJ1-1 TRBV10-2 NA NA
CAWDLGVRSEQYF TGTGCCTGGGACTTAGGGGTACGAAGCGAGCAGTACTTC TRBJ2-7 TRBV30 NA NA
CASSVEGDEQFF TGTGCCAGCAGCGTAGAAGGGGATGAGCAGTTCTTC TRBJ2-1 TRBV9 NA NA
CASSQALPGGAYYGYTF TGCGCCAGCAGCCAAGCTCTCCCCGGGGGGGCCTACTATGGCTACACCTTC TRBJ1-2 TRBV4-3 NA once
CASSEIGGYSPLHF TGTGCCAGCAGTGAAATCGGGGGTTATTCACCCCTCCACTTT TRBJ1-6 TRBV6-1 NA NA
CASSSSPWGASGNTIYF TGTGCCAGCAGCTCCTCCCCTTGGGGCGCCTCTGGAAACACCATATATTTT TRBJ1-3 TRBV7-9 NA NA
CASSPSNLQETQYF TGTGCCAGCAGCCCCTCAAACCTCCAAGAGACCCAGTACTTC TRBJ2-5 TRBV11-2 NA NA
CASSLGGSGAYNEQFF TGTGCCAGCAGCTTAGGAGGTAGCGGGGCCTACAATGAGCAGTTCTTC TRBJ2-1 TRBV11-2 TRBD2 NA
CASSYPKPLAEIYNEQFF TGTGCCAGCAGTTATCCGAAGCCCCTAGCGGAAATCTACAATGAGCAGTTCTTC TRBJ2-1 TRBV6-8 TRBD2 NA